The 28 T cell receptor beta chains below come from one sample, sequenced in a study of blood T cell repertoires in COVID-19. Clones were sequenced by immunoSEQ multiplex PCR, and TCRdb holds only the in-frame ones, with some missing. The table lists fewer than 65,000 clones, about 89% of them singletons. Input material: peripheral blood. The source of these receptors is a man aged 60 to 69 with acute or convalescent COVID-19.

This clone rates as medium-sized. V usage is TRBV10-1 and J usage is TRBJ2-2; the match to TRBD1 covers 12 bases. After removal of 3 bases from V and 6 bases from J, the junction contained 2 bases not matched to a gene. CDR3 length: 15 residues. Per germline, CDR1 WNHNN and CDR2 SYGVQD (reference sequence). This CDR3 reads CASSDRDRGPGELFF. The DNA for the CDR3 is TGCGCCAGCAGTGACCGGGACAGGGGGCCCGGGGAGCTGTTTTTT.

The J gene is TRBJ2-7, the V gene TRBV30; 9 bases map to TRBD1. The CDR3 covers 15 residues. Germline V gene sequence: CDR1 GTSNPN, CDR2 SVGIG (reference sequence). Trimming removed 1 base from V and 6 bases from J; junction bases left unmatched: 10. The CDR3 DNA reads TGTGCCTGGAGTGCTGCCGGGACAGGGCAACGCGAGCAGTACTTC. This sequence encodes CAWSAAGTGQREQYF.

The J gene is TRBJ1-6, the V gene TRBV30; TRBD1 aligns across 7 bases. This CDR3 has 12 residues. Germline-derived CDR1 and CDR2 are GTSNPN and SVGIG (reference sequence). V gave up 5 bases and J gave up 8 bases; unmatched junction bases: 3. The CDR3 loop is CAWGDRDSPLHF. For the CDR3, the DNA is TGTGCCTGGGGGGACAGAGATTCACCCCTCCACTTT.

V is TRBV6-5 and J is TRBJ1-1; tentatively, D is TRBD1 (5 bases). V was shortened by 0 bases and J by 0 bases, with 8 bases between the two germline ends. The germline V gene encodes CDR1 MNHEY and CDR2 SVGAGI. This CDR3 has 15 residues. The CDR3 region has the DNA TGTGCCAGCAGTTACTCGGGGCTGGTGAACACTGAAGCTTTCTTT. Translation gives CASSYSGLVNTEAFF.

This clone was observed a single time. The J gene is TRBJ2-2, the V gene TRBV9; 11 bases agree with TRBD2. CDR3 length: 15 residues. The V gene end was trimmed by 3 bases and the J gene end by 7 bases; junction bases not matched to a gene: 5. Germline V gives CDR1 SGDLS, CDR2 YYNGEE. In DNA form, the CDR3 reads TGTGCCAGCAGCGCCCGGACTAGCGGGTTCGGGGAGCTGTTTTTT. Its protein product is CASSARTSGFGELFF.

The rearrangement uses TRBV30 and TRBJ1-5, with TRBD1 as a possible D gene (5 bases). CDR1 is GTSNPN, CDR2 SVGIG, per germline (reference sequence). There are 15 residues in the CDR3. The germline V and J ends were trimmed by 2 bases and 1 base, with 12 bases remaining between them. CDR3 nucleotide sequence: TGTGCCTGGAGTCTAAGGGGTGTAAGCAATCAGCCCCAGCATTTT. This codes for CAWSLRGVSNQPQHF.

The chain uses TRBV7-3 and TRBJ1-2, with D unclear. The CDR3 spans 20 residues. Germline V gene data show CDR1 as SGHTA and CDR2 as FQGTGA. The V and J ends lost 1 base and 2 bases respectively, with 26 bases between them. CDR3: CASSLKRGNRTQPANYGYTF. CDR3 DNA sequence: TGTGCCAGCAGCTTAAAGCGGGGAAACAGAACACAACCCGCCAACTATGGCTACACCTTC.

The chain joins TRBV10-3 to TRBJ2-1; a possible D gene is TRBD1 (6 bases). V lost 8 bases and J 4 bases, leaving 15 bases between the germline ends. Germline lookup yields CDR1 ENHRY and CDR2 SYGVKD. CDR3 length equals 14 residues. CDR3 in amino acids: CAIGQGLLYNEQFF. The CDR3 DNA sequence: TGTGCCATCGGGCAGGGGCTCCTATACAATGAGCAGTTCTTC.

The chain combines TRBV7-2 with TRBJ1-1, with D uncertain. Germline V gene sequence: CDR1 SGHTA, CDR2 FQGNSA. V gave up 2 bases and J gave up 8 bases, with 6 bases separating them. This CDR3 spans 11 amino acids. Here the CDR3 reads CASSLRGEAFF. CDR3 sequence (DNA): TGTGCCAGCAGCTTACGCGGGGAAGCTTTCTTT.

CDR3 sequence (DNA): TGCGCCAGCAGCCCCCGGCTAGCGGGCAGCACAGATACGCAGTATTTT. Translated, it gives CASSPRLAGSTDTQYF. The chain is built from TRBV5-1 and TRBJ2-3, with TRBD2 matching over 8 bases. The V gene's germline CDR1 is SGHRS and CDR2 YFSETQ. After removal of 4 bases from V and 0 bases from J, the junction contained 7 bases not matched to a gene. This CDR3 contains 16 residues.

This chain uses TRBV30 with TRBJ1-1, with D perhaps TRBD1 (6 bases). Trimming took off 4 bases at V and 7 bases at J, with 10 bases between the two ends. Germline V gene sequence: CDR1 GTSNPN, CDR2 SVGIG (reference sequence). The CDR3 length is 11 residues. CDR3 sequence: CAWIGQREAFF. For the CDR3, the DNA is TGTGCCTGGATTGGACAGCGTGAAGCTTTCTTT.

This chain joins TRBV15 and TRBJ2-7; D not resolved. The CDR3 runs to 16 residues. Trimming took off 0 bases at V and 6 bases at J, with 18 bases between the two ends. CDR1 LNHNV and CDR2 YYDKDF come from the germline V gene (reference sequence). DNA for the CDR3: TGTGCCACCAGCAGAGATCGCGGCAGCCCCCGGGTCGAGCAGTACTTC. The encoded protein is CATSRDRGSPRVEQYF.

The V and J genes are TRBV19 and TRBJ2-7; TRBD2 is a possible D gene (7 bases). With 3 bases removed from V and 6 bases from J, the gap between germline ends came to 12 bases. This CDR3 is built from 13 residues. CDR1 is LNHDA, CDR2 SQIVND, per germline (reference sequence). Here the CDR3 reads CASSMGGPLEQYF. CDR3 DNA: TGTGCCAGTAGTATGGGGGGGCCCCTCGAGCAGTACTTC.

V usage is TRBV3-1 (or the pseudogene TRBV3-2) and J usage is TRBJ1-2, with 7 bases matching TRBD1. CDR1 is LGHDT and CDR2 is YNNKEL in the germline V gene (reference sequence). The CDR3 consists of 15 residues. V gave up 1 base and J gave up 8 bases; unmatched junction bases: 10. CDR3 loop: CASSQVEIGGRGYTF. For the CDR3, the DNA is TGTGCCAGCAGCCAAGTTGAAATAGGGGGCAGAGGCTACACCTTC.

The V call is TRBV2, the J call TRBJ1-5; no clear D. Germline V gives CDR1 SNHLY, CDR2 FYNNEI. V gave up 3 bases and J gave up 0 bases, with 6 bases separating them. The CDR3 length is 14 residues. The CDR3 DNA follows: TGTGCCAGCAGTGAGGCGGTTAGCAATCAGCCCCAGCATTTT. This sequence encodes CASSEAVSNQPQHF. The complete variable domain, with remaining parts taken from reference TRBV2 and TRBJ1-5, reads EPEVTQTPSHQVTQMGQEVILRCVPISNHLYFYWYRQILGQKVEFLVSFYNNEISEKSEIFDDQFSVERPDGSNFTLKIRSTKLEDSAMYFCASSEAVSNQPQHFGDGTRLSIL.

The chain combines TRBV5-1 with TRBJ1-1, with 10 bases lining up with TRBD1. CDR1 is SGHRS and CDR2 is YFSETQ in the germline V gene. J was trimmed by 0 bases and V by 0 bases; bases with no gene match: 20. The CDR3 consists of 22 residues. The CDR3 region has the DNA TGCGCCAGCAGCTTGGCGACAGGGGGCCGTATGCGTAGTCGAGTCATGAACACTGAAGCTTTCTTT. It codes for CASSLATGGRMRSRVMNTEAFF.

This sequence joins TRBV6-6 and TRBJ2-4; 12 bases agree with TRBD2. J gave up 5 bases and V 6 bases, and 8 bases lay outside the gene matches. The CDR3 length is 16 residues. Per the germline V gene, CDR1 is MNHNY and CDR2 is SVGAGI (reference sequence). CDR3 coding DNA: TGTGCCAGCAGACCACTAGCGGGGGGTTATGAAAACATTCAGTACTTC. This sequence encodes CASRPLAGGYENIQYF.

The genes are TRBV9 and TRBJ2-3, with TRBD2 identical over 8 bases. The CDR3 extends over 15 amino acids. V lost 4 bases, J lost 5 bases, and 9 bases stayed unmatched. Germline loops: CDR1 SGDLS, CDR2 YYNGEE. This chain's CDR3 is CASSPIAGPVDTQYF. In DNA form, the CDR3 reads TGTGCCAGCAGCCCTATAGCGGGACCGGTAGATACGCAGTATTTT.

CDR3 residues: CASGGTGSGNTIYF. The CDR3 nucleotides read TGTGCCAGCGGGGGGACAGGAAGTGGAAACACCATATATTTT. The V and J genes are TRBV2 and TRBJ1-3; 8 nucleotides match TRBD1. This CDR3 is built from 14 residues. J lost 3 bases, V lost 8 bases, and 6 bases had no gene match. Germline CDR1 and CDR2: SNHLY and FYNNEI.

The chain carries TRBV3-1 (or the pseudogene TRBV3-2) and TRBJ2-4; 14 positions match TRBD2. Germline CDR1 LGHDT, CDR2 YNNKEL (reference sequence). V lost 1 base, J lost 0 bases, and 2 bases stayed unmatched. CDR3 length equals 18 residues. The CDR3 here is CASSQGTSGGQAKNIQYF. The CDR3, as DNA: TGTGCCAGCAGCCAAGGGACTAGCGGGGGGCAAGCCAAAAACATTCAGTACTTC.

The gene calls are TRBV2 and TRBJ1-1; a weak D match, TRBD1 (5 bases). The CDR3 runs 13 residues. V was cut by 7 bases and J by 5 bases, with 14 bases left in between. The germline V gene encodes CDR1 SNHLY and CDR2 FYNNEI. CDR3 sequence reads: CASTRIKGTEAFF. In nucleotides, the CDR3 is TGTGCCAGCACCAGGATAAAGGGGACTGAAGCTTTCTTT. Complete variable domain (other parts from reference TRBV2 and TRBJ1-1): EPEVTQTPSHQVTQMGQEVILRCVPISNHLYFYWYRQILGQKVEFLVSFYNNEISEKSEIFDDQFSVERPDGSNFTLKIRSTKLEDSAMYFCASTRIKGTEAFFGQGTRLTVV.

The chain combines TRBV12-5 with TRBJ2-1, with a tentative D call TRBD1 (6 bases). The germline V gene has CDR1 LGHNT and CDR2 FRNRAP. V was clipped by 6 bases and J by 0 bases, with 12 bases between them. The CDR3 length is 15 residues. CDR3 DNA sequence: TGTGCTAGTGGGCTGGGGGCTAGCTCCTACAATGAGCAGTTCTTC. Translating gives CASGLGASSYNEQFF.

In this sample, this clone turned up once. The chain couples TRBV9 to TRBJ1-3; TRBD1 aligns across 7 bases. CDR1 and CDR2 (germline): SGDLS, YYNGEE. This CDR3 has 17 residues. V lost 2 bases to trimming and J lost 0 bases; unmatched junction nucleotides: 8. The CDR3 bases are TGTGCCAGCAGCGTGGCGGGGGGACAGAGCTCTGGAAACACCATATATTTT. Translated, it gives CASSVAGGQSSGNTIYF.

The chain is built from TRBV30 and TRBJ2-1; tentative D call: TRBD2 (5 bases). The V end was cut by 2 bases, the J end by 6 bases, with 11 bases between. Germline V gene data show CDR1 as GTSNPN and CDR2 as SVGIG (reference sequence). The CDR3 consists of 13 residues. This CDR3 is CAWSRGFVNEQFF. The CDR3 DNA sequence: TGTGCCTGGAGTAGAGGGTTCGTCAATGAGCAGTTCTTC. The full variable domain, completed using reference TRBV30 and TRBJ2-1, is SQTIHQWPATLVQPVGSPLSLECTVEGTSNPNLYWYRQAAGRGLQLLFYSVGIGQISSEVPQNLSASRPQDRQFILSSKKLLLSDSGFYLCAWSRGFVNEQFFGPGTRLTVL.

The chain is built from TRBV12-3 or TRBV12-4 and TRBJ2-1, with D possibly being TRBD2 (6 bases). The CDR3 extends over 12 amino acids. Trimming took off 6 bases at V and 9 bases at J, with 12 bases between the two ends. The chain's CDR3 is CASRPSGGEQFF. The CDR3 DNA is TGTGCCAGCAGACCATCCGGGGGTGAGCAGTTCTTC.

The chain employs TRBV7-9 and TRBJ1-6, with TRBD1 as a possible D gene (6 bases). The length of the CDR3 is 16 residues. V lost 5 bases, J lost 5 bases, and 16 bases lay in between. From germline, CDR1 is SEHNR and CDR2 FQNEAQ (reference sequence). The CDR3 sequence: CASSPQGPLNNSPLHF. The CDR3 DNA reads TGTGCCAGCAGCCCACAGGGTCCCCTAAATAATTCACCCCTCCACTTT.

This chain links TRBV6-6 with TRBJ1-6; possibly TRBD1 for D (6 bases). The CDR3 extends over 14 amino acids. The V end lost 2 bases, the J end lost 10 bases, and 12 bases lay between the germline ends. Germline CDR1 and CDR2: MNHNY and SVGAGI (reference sequence). The CDR3 DNA sequence: TGTGCCAGCAGTTACCTACAGGGCACCTCACCCCTCCACTTT. This gives the protein CASSYLQGTSPLHF.

This clone came up once. The chain uses TRBV30 and TRBJ2-5; 7 bases line up with TRBD1. Losses at the gene ends were 2 bases for V and 4 bases for J; bases not matched to a gene: 19. This CDR3 comprises 18 residues. Germline-derived CDR1 and CDR2 are GTSNPN and SVGIG (reference sequence). The DNA for the CDR3 is TGTGCCTGGAGTACCGGACGAACCCTCGACAGGGCAGGAGAGACCCAGTACTTC. This translates into CAWSTGRTLDRAGETQYF.